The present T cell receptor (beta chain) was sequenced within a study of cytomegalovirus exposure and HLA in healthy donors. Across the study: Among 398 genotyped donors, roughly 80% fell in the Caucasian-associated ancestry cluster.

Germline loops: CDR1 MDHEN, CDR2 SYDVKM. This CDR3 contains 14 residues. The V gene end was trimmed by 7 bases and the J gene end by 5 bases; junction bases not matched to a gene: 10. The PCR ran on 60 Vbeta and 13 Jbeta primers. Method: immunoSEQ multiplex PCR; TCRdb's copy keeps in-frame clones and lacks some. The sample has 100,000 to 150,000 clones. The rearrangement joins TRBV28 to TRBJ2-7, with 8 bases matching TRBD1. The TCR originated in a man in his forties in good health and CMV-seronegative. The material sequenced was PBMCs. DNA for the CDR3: TGTGCCAGCACACCTTCAGGGGGCTTCAACGAGCAGTACTTC. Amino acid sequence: CASTPSGGFNEQYF.